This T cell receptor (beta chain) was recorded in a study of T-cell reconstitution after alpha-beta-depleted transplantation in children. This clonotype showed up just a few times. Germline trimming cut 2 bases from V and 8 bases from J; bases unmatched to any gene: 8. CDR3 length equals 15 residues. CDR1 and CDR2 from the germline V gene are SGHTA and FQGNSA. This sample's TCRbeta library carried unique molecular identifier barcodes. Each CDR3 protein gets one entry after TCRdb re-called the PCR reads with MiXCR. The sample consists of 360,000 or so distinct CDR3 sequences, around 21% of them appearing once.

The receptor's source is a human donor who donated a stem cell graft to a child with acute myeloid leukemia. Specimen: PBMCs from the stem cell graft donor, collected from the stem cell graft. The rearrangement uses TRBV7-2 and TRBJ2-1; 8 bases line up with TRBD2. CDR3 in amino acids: CASSLRREDRHEQFF. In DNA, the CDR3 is TGTGCCAGCAGCTTAAGGCGGGAGGATCGGCATGAGCAGTTCTTC.